This TCR beta chain was observed in a study of T cells in Graves' hyperthyroidism and ophthalmopathy. This clonotype was observed many times. Using RNA transcripts as the source, TCR beta CDR3 regions were amplified. The TCR CDR3 was amplified in a first-round RT-PCR using the HTBI primer set. TCRdb reanalysed the multiplex PCR reads using MiXCR and keeps one entry per CDR3 protein. The sample lists some 460,000 distinct CDR3 sequences, 15% to 19% occurring once. The CDR3 loop spans 16 amino acids. CDR1 is MDHEN and CDR2 is SYDVKM in the germline V gene. V lost 4 bases and J lost 2, with 17 bases in between.

This chain uses TRBV28 with TRBJ2-5, with D perhaps being TRBD1 or TRBD2 (5 bases each). Sample: blood. The receptor's source is a young woman with Graves' hyperthyroidism. Written as DNA, the CDR3 is TGTGCCAGCAGTTCAATTGGGACCGTCGGGCAAGAGACCCAGTACTTC. This sequence encodes CASSSIGTVGQETQYF.